This T cell receptor beta chain appears in the sequencing data of a study of control samples from healthy donors and cancer patients. Using immunoSEQ multiplex PCR, the repertoire was profiled, and TCRdb retains in-frame clones only, with some absent. This repertoire shows approximately 160,000 clones, under 95% found once; its top ten account for approximately 1.4%. Germline CDR1 SGHRS, CDR2 YFSETQ. This CDR3 region has 15 residues. Between the trimmed V and J ends, which lost 3 bases and 8 bases, there was a span of 17 bases. The chain employs TRBV5-1 and TRBJ1-4; TRBD1 might be the D (6 bases). Sequencing used blood. The clonotype originates from a woman aged 18-35 years in good health. Written as DNA, the CDR3 is TGCGCCAGCAGCTCCCCCGCCGGGGGCGCGGAAAAACTGTTTTTT. Protein: CASSSPAGGAEKLFF.